The 25 T cell receptor beta chains below all came from one sample that was sequenced in a study of blood T cells in healthy people across ages. A sample-barcoded 5' primer and a J-beta primer mix were used in a second PCR of roughly 7 to 11 cycles. TCRdb called the 5' RACE reads again in MiXCR, with one record for every CDR3 protein. Altogether 1.5 million or so distinct CDR3 sequences are present, 40% to 50% being singletons, with the ten largest covering roughly 7.9%. Sample: blood. These receptors were collected from a woman between 18 and 29 years old in good health.

The chain combines TRBV20-1 with TRBJ2-3, with D possibly TRBD2 on 5 matching bases. Germline V CDR1 and CDR2: DFQATT, SNEGSKA (reference sequence). The V and J ends lost 2 bases and 1 base respectively, with 7 bases between them. This CDR3 contains 13 residues. The CDR3 nucleotides are TGCAGTGCTAGATCCGGGGGCACAGATACGCAGTATTTT. Translation gives CSARSGGTDTQYF.

The genes are TRBV25-1 and TRBJ2-3; 12 nucleotides align to TRBD2. Germline trimming cut 6 bases from V and 2 bases from J; bases unmatched to any gene: 6. The germline V gene has CDR1 MGHDK and CDR2 SYGVNS. The CDR3 length is 16 residues. The CDR3 sequence: CASREGTSGYTDTQYF. The DNA for the CDR3 is TGTGCCAGCAGGGAAGGGACTAGCGGGTACACAGATACGCAGTATTTT.

The chain uses TRBV20-1 and TRBJ2-1; 7 bases line up with TRBD2. CDR3 size: 15 residues. V shed 0 bases, J shed 3 bases, and the junction held 5 bases outside the gene matches. Germline assignment: CDR1 DFQATT and CDR2 SNEGSKA (reference sequence). The CDR3 bases are TGCAGTGCTAGAGATAGCCTAGCGGACTACAATGAGCAGTTCTTC. The encoded protein is CSARDSLADYNEQFF.

This clonotype occurred many times. The rearrangement joins TRBV29-1 to TRBJ2-7; D not resolved. Trimming took off 2 bases at V and 3 bases at J, with 8 bases between the two ends. The CDR3 consists of 12 residues. CDR1 is SQVTM and CDR2 is ANQGSEA in the germline V gene. The CDR3 region has the DNA TGCAGCGTTGAAACTGGGATCTACGAGCAGTACTTC. This sequence encodes CSVETGIYEQYF.

The J gene is TRBJ2-1, the V gene TRBV2, with 8 bases that match TRBD2. The V gene end was trimmed by 3 bases and the J gene end by 3 bases; junction bases not matched to a gene: 10. Germline CDR1 reads SNHLY; CDR2 reads FYNNEI. This CDR3 has 17 residues. CDR3 sequence reads: CASSDISGNPLYNEQFF. CDR3 in DNA: TGTGCCAGCAGTGATATTAGCGGGAATCCCCTCTACAATGAGCAGTTCTTC.

CDR3 nucleotides: TGTGCCAGCAGCTTAGGTAGGGACGTCGAGCAGTACTTC. Amino acid sequence: CASSLGRDVEQYF. This chain connects TRBV7-2 to TRBJ2-7; tentatively, D is TRBD1 or TRBD2 (5 bases each). The germline V gene encodes CDR1 SGHTA and CDR2 FQGNSA. The CDR3 runs 13 residues. V lost 1 base, J lost 6 bases, and 10 bases lay in between.

The chain recombines TRBV5-5 with TRBJ2-3; D uncertain. This CDR3 spans 16 amino acids. Trimming left V 2 bases short and J 1 base short, with 14 bases between. Germline CDR1 reads SGHKS; CDR2 reads YYEKEE (reference sequence). CDR3 DNA: TGTGCCAGCAGCTTTATGTCCCAACCAGGCACAGATACGCAGTATTTT. Translated, it gives CASSFMSQPGTDTQYF.

The gene calls are TRBV15 and TRBJ1-2, with D tentatively TRBD1 (6 bases). V was cut by 5 bases and J by 0 bases, with 16 bases left in between. The CDR3 sequence is 16 residues long. Per the germline V gene, CDR1 is LNHNV and CDR2 is YYDKDF (reference sequence). The CDR3 coding sequence is TGTGCCACCAGCCCGTGGGGGCCTACAGCTAACTATGGCTACACCTTC. It codes for CATSPWGPTANYGYTF.

The CDR3 here is CASSYSTASGTSVSYNEQFF. The DNA for the CDR3 is TGTGCCAGCAGTTACTCGACGGCATCCGGGACTAGCGTATCCTACAATGAGCAGTTCTTC. The chain couples TRBV6-5 to TRBJ2-1; 10 bases map to TRBD2. J gave up 1 base and V 0 bases, and 12 bases lay outside the gene matches. The CDR3 consists of 20 residues. Germline V gives CDR1 MNHEY, CDR2 SVGAGI.

The chain employs TRBV20-1 and TRBJ1-5; 9 nucleotides line up with TRBD1. Germline lookup yields CDR1 DFQATT and CDR2 SNEGSKA (reference sequence). This CDR3 is 15 amino acids long. V lost 5 bases and J lost 1; bases outside the gene matches: 6. Written as DNA, the CDR3 is TGCAGTGCTCGGACAGGGGCCGGGAGCAATCAGCCCCAGCATTTT. Protein: CSARTGAGSNQPQHF.

The J gene is TRBJ2-7, the V gene TRBV29-1, with D perhaps TRBD1 or TRBD2 (5 bases each). The CDR3 consists of 12 residues. Trimming pared 7 bases from V and 3 bases from J, leaving 13 bases between. Germline V gene sequence: CDR1 SQVTM, CDR2 ANQGSEA. The CDR3 region is CSALIGGYEQYF. The DNA of the CDR3 is TGCAGCGCGTTAATTGGGGGCTACGAGCAGTACTTC.

This clonotype was recorded a few times. V gene TRBV14 combines with J gene TRBJ2-7, with 7 bases matching TRBD2. Germline loops: CDR1 SGHDN, CDR2 FVKESK. This CDR3 is built from 12 residues. Losses at the gene ends were 3 bases for V and 4 bases for J; bases not matched to a gene: 0. The chain's CDR3 is CASSHGRYEQYF. CDR3 DNA sequence: TGTGCCAGCAGCCACGGGAGGTACGAGCAGTACTTC.

The V call is TRBV7-2, the J call TRBJ2-5, with 8 bases matching TRBD1. From germline, CDR1 is SGHTA and CDR2 FQGNSA. V dropped 4 bases and J dropped 3; count of bases not matched to a gene: 4. CDR3 size: 14 residues. The CDR3 DNA reads as TGTGCCAGCAGCTCAGGGACAGGCAAAGAGACCCAGTACTTC. Its protein product is CASSSGTGKETQYF.

The rearrangement joins TRBV3-1 to TRBJ1-5, with 7 bases aligning to TRBD1. The germline CDR1 and CDR2 sequences are LGHDT and YNNKEL (reference sequence). Unmatched junction bases numbered 10, after V lost 4 bases and J lost 4 bases. This CDR3 region has 16 residues. The CDR3 coding sequence is TGTGCCAGCAGCCGAGGGACAGCACAGCCTAATCAGCCCCAGCATTTT. It yields the protein CASSRGTAQPNQPQHF.

The chain recombines TRBV28 with TRBJ2-3; 11 bases align to TRBD2. The V gene end was trimmed by 5 bases and the J gene end by 3 bases; junction bases not matched to a gene: 7. Germline V gene lookup returns CDR1 MDHEN and CDR2 SYDVKM. The CDR3 spans 16 residues. CDR3 residues: CASSPLAGVRTDTQYF. The DNA of the CDR3 is TGTGCCAGCAGTCCACTAGCGGGGGTTCGAACAGATACGCAGTATTTT. The variable domain in full, with the rest retrieved from reference TRBV28 and TRBJ2-3, is DVKVTQSSRYLVKRTGEKVFLECVQDMDHENMFWYRQDPGLGLRLIYFSYDVKMKEKGDIPEGYSVSREKKERFSLILESASTNQTSMYLCASSPLAGVRTDTQYFGPGTRLTVL.

This chain joins TRBV5-1 and TRBJ1-1; D is possibly TRBD1 (6 bases). This CDR3 spans 12 amino acids. With 4 bases removed from V and 7 bases from J, the gap between germline ends came to 11 bases. The germline gives CDR1 SGHRS, CDR2 YFSETQ. CDR3 loop: CASSTQGIEAFF. CDR3 DNA sequence: TGCGCCAGCAGCACCCAGGGGATTGAAGCTTTCTTT.

The gene calls are TRBV9 and TRBJ2-7, with 8 bases fitting TRBD2. Trimming removed 4 bases from V and 0 bases from J; junction bases left unmatched: 12. Germline values: CDR1 SGDLS, CDR2 YYNGEE. The CDR3 extends over 17 amino acids. The DNA for the CDR3 is TGTGCCAGCAGCCCGCGAACTCTCGGGACTAGCTCCTACGAGCAGTACTTC. Translated: CASSPRTLGTSSYEQYF.

The rearrangement joins TRBV5-1 to TRBJ1-2; 8 bases agree with TRBD1. After removal of 7 bases from V and 2 bases from J, the junction contained 13 bases not matched to a gene. The CDR3 is made up of 16 amino acids. The germline gives CDR1 SGHRS, CDR2 YFSETQ. The DNA for the CDR3 is TGCGCCAGCCGATCAGGACAGGGTTTTCCGAACTATGGCTACACCTTC. It is translated as CASRSGQGFPNYGYTF.

This clonotype has only one observation. The J gene is TRBJ2-1, the V gene TRBV4-2; 9 bases map to TRBD2. Germline lookup yields CDR1 LGHNA and CDR2 YNFKEQ. The CDR3 sequence is 17 residues long. Trimming at V came to 2 bases and at J to 4 bases, leaving 9 bases not matched to a gene. CDR3: CASSQRGASGTYNEQFF. The DNA of the CDR3 is TGTGCCAGCAGCCAAAGGGGGGCTAGCGGGACATACAATGAGCAGTTCTTC.

This clonotype was observed many times. The chain links TRBV9 to TRBJ2-4; the D gene is possibly TRBD2 (6 bases). Trimming stripped 0 bases from V and 8 bases from J, with 12 bases between. Germline CDR1 reads SGDLS; CDR2 reads YYNGEE. The CDR3 runs to 14 residues. Here the CDR3 reads CASSVVVGGDIQYF. CDR3 bases: TGTGCCAGCAGCGTAGTTGTAGGCGGGGACATTCAGTACTTC.

This clonotype was seen a few times. CDR3 amino acids: CASSSPGPNIQYF. Here the CDR3 DNA reads TGTGCCAGCAGCTCCCCCGGACCGAACATTCAGTACTTC. This chain connects TRBV5-6 to TRBJ2-4; D not resolved. The CDR3 is 13 amino acids. With 3 bases removed from V and 7 bases from J, the gap between germline ends came to 11 bases. CDR1 and CDR2 (germline): SGHDT, YYEEEE.

This clonotype was counted a few times. The genes are TRBV28 and TRBJ2-5; 8 bases line up with TRBD1. Per the germline V gene, CDR1 is MDHEN and CDR2 is SYDVKM. Trimming at V came to 3 bases and at J to 4 bases, leaving 4 bases not matched to a gene. This CDR3 contains 14 residues. Written as DNA, the CDR3 is TGTGCCAGCAGTTTTACAGGGGGGAGAGAGACCCAGTACTTC. Amino acid sequence: CASSFTGGRETQYF.

The chain combines TRBV20-1 with TRBJ2-2; 10 bases line up with TRBD1. CDR1 DFQATT and CDR2 SNEGSKA come from the germline V gene (reference sequence). CDR3 length: 16 amino acids. V lost 3 bases and J lost 7; bases outside the gene matches: 11. The CDR3 here is CSASPPGTGAVGELFF. The CDR3 DNA is TGCAGTGCTAGCCCCCCCGGGACAGGGGCCGTCGGGGAGCTGTTTTTT.

This clonotype has just a few counts. The V gene is TRBV7-6, the J gene TRBJ2-3; 11 nucleotides line up with TRBD2. Germline-derived CDR1 and CDR2 are SGHVS and FNYEAQ. V lost 2 bases to trimming and J lost 1 base; unmatched junction nucleotides: 8. This CDR3 is built from 18 residues. DNA for the CDR3: TGTGCCAGCAGCTTAAGGGGGCTAGCGGGGGGTCGCACAGATACGCAGTATTTT. Its protein is CASSLRGLAGGRTDTQYF.

This clonotype has only a few counts. The chain uses TRBV10-3 and TRBJ2-7, with no clear D. The V and J ends lost 4 bases and 3 bases respectively, with 7 bases between them. This CDR3 has 12 amino acids. Germline V CDR1 and CDR2: ENHRY, SYGVKD. CDR3 loop: CAISVGFYEQYF. The CDR3 DNA reads as TGTGCCATCAGTGTTGGATTCTACGAGCAGTACTTC.